The 19 T cell receptor beta chains below all came from one sample that was sequenced in a study of T cells after yellow fever vaccination. TCRdb called the 5' RACE reads again in MiXCR, with one record for every CDR3 protein. The table lists a few hundred thousand distinct CDR3 sequences, 6.2% of them singletons, with approximately 15% in the top ten. The starting material was PBMCs, obtained 5 days after the yellow fever booster vaccination. These receptors were taken from a man younger than 45 who received the YFV17D yellow fever vaccine.

V is TRBV9 and J is TRBJ2-2; 7 positions match TRBD1. There are 14 residues in the CDR3. In germline, CDR1 is SGDLS, CDR2 YYNGEE. V shed 3 bases and J 7 bases; nucleotides not matched to a gene: 6. Here the CDR3 DNA reads TGTGCCAGCAGCGCCCTAGGGGGCGGCGGGGAGCTGTTTTTT. This gives the protein CASSALGGGGELFF.

Ten or more counts support this clonotype. The CDR3 sequence is CSATKLSYEQYF. The CDR3 coding sequence is TGCAGTGCTACGAAGTTGTCATACGAGCAGTACTTC. The chain employs TRBV20-1 and TRBJ2-7; D is unresolved. The CDR3 contains 12 residues. V shed 4 bases and J shed 4 bases, with 11 bases lying between them. Germline CDR1 reads DFQATT; CDR2 reads SNEGSKA (reference sequence).

This clonotype was seen a few times. The J gene is TRBJ2-1, the V gene TRBV6-2 or TRBV6-3, with 11 bases aligning to TRBD2. The J segment lost 8 bases and the V segment lost 4 bases, leaving 10 bases of the junction unmatched. The CDR3 covers 16 residues. The germline CDR1 and CDR2 sequences are MNHEY and SVGEGT. CDR3 region: CASSFSGREFFDEQFF. The CDR3 coding sequence is TGTGCCAGCAGTTTTAGCGGGAGGGAGTTTTTCGATGAGCAGTTCTTC.

This clonotype was recorded many times. The genes are TRBV30 and TRBJ1-3; D is uncertain. The CDR3 contains 13 residues. V lost 1 base, J lost 4 bases, and 8 bases lay in between. Germline-derived CDR1 and CDR2 are GTSNPN and SVGIG (reference sequence). The CDR3 is CAWSESIGNTIYF. In nucleotides, the CDR3 is TGTGCCTGGAGTGAGAGTATAGGAAACACCATATATTTT.

This clonotype was detected a few times. The genes are TRBV30 and TRBJ2-1; 9 bases match TRBD2. The V gene's germline CDR1 is GTSNPN and CDR2 SVGIG (reference sequence). The V and J ends lost 2 bases and 0 bases, in that order; junction bases with no gene match: 11. This CDR3 contains 18 residues. CDR3 sequence: CAWSPTRTSASSYNEQFF. CDR3 coding DNA: TGTGCCTGGAGTCCTACCCGGACTAGCGCAAGCTCCTACAATGAGCAGTTCTTC.

This clonotype has a handful of counts. DNA of the CDR3: TGTGCCAGCAGCTTATCACTAGCGTTATACGAGCAGTACTTC. Its protein is CASSLSLALYEQYF. This chain links TRBV7-9 with TRBJ2-7; 7 nucleotides agree with TRBD2. Trimming at V came to 2 bases and at J to 4 bases, leaving 5 bases not matched to a gene. Germline V CDR1 and CDR2: SEHNR, FQNEAQ (reference sequence). This CDR3 contains 14 residues.

This clonotype was recorded many times. The rearrangement joins TRBV20-1 to TRBJ1-1; D is undetermined. V lost 1 base, J lost 8 bases, and 11 bases lay in between. The CDR3 runs 12 residues. Germline CDR1 and CDR2: DFQATT and SNEGSKA (reference sequence). The CDR3 coding sequence is TGCAGTGCTAGAGTATTCAGGCGGGAAGCTTTCTTT. As protein: CSARVFRREAFF.

The sample holds many counts of this clonotype. The chain uses TRBV7-6 and TRBJ2-7, with 10 nucleotides matching TRBD2. V trimming: 3 bases; J trimming: 3 bases; junction bases outside the gene matches: 2. Germline V gene data show CDR1 as SGHVS and CDR2 as FNYEAQ. The CDR3 loop spans 14 amino acids. For the CDR3, the DNA is TGTGCCAGCAGCTTTCTAGCGGGAGACTACGAGCAGTACTTC. It translates to CASSFLAGDYEQYF.

This clonotype was picked up a small number of times. The chain links TRBV20-1 to TRBJ1-5; unclear D gene. Per germline, CDR1 DFQATT and CDR2 SNEGSKA (reference sequence). V was cut by 6 bases and J by 6 bases, with 9 bases left in between. CDR3 size: 11 residues. DNA of the CDR3: TGCAGTGCGGGCCTGGGTCAGCCCCAGCATTTT. This sequence encodes CSAGLGQPQHF.

Many counts were recorded for this clonotype. This chain joins TRBV20-1 and TRBJ2-4, with TRBD1 matching 10 bases. This CDR3 is built from 16 residues. The germline V gene encodes CDR1 DFQATT and CDR2 SNEGSKA (reference sequence). Trimming at V came to 3 bases and at J to 2 bases, leaving 7 bases not matched to a gene. The CDR3 sequence: CSASGDRGLSKNIQYF. The CDR3 DNA reads TGCAGTGCTAGCGGTGACAGGGGGCTTTCCAAAAACATTCAGTACTTC.

This clonotype was observed many times. The chain recombines TRBV3-1 with TRBJ2-4; a possible D gene is TRBD1 (5 bases). Germline V lookup: CDR1 LGHDT, CDR2 YNNKEL (reference sequence). This CDR3 region has 12 residues. With 0 bases removed from V and 9 bases from J, the gap between germline ends came to 6 bases. The CDR3 region has the DNA TGTGCCAGCAGCCAAGATAGGGGCATTCAGTACTTC. Its translation: CASSQDRGIQYF.

This sequence joins TRBV4-1 and TRBJ2-7; weak D call: TRBD2 (5 bases). Deletions cut 1 base from V and 2 bases from J, with 18 bases between. There are 17 residues in the CDR3. Germline values: CDR1 MGHRA, CDR2 YSYEKL. The CDR3 nucleotides read TGCGCCAGCAGCCAAGTGGACTCAACGTCAGCTACCTACGAGCAGTACTTC. Translating gives CASSQVDSTSATYEQYF.

This clonotype came up a few times. For the CDR3, the DNA is TGTGCCAGCAGCAACCCTGTGAGCTCCTACAATGAGCAGTTCTTC. Translating it yields CASSNPVSSYNEQFF. The chain is built from TRBV21-1 and TRBJ2-1; the table gives TRBD1 as D, unverified against the DNA. TRBV21-1 is designated a pseudogene. The CDR3 sequence is 15 residues long.

The gene calls are TRBV20-1 and TRBJ1-5; no clear D. The germline V gene encodes CDR1 DFQATT and CDR2 SNEGSKA (reference sequence). The length of the CDR3 is 15 residues. Trimming left V 1 base short and J 2 bases short, with 12 bases between. Here the CDR3 reads CSARASSDGNQPQHF. Written as DNA, the CDR3 is TGCAGTGCTAGAGCCTCCTCCGACGGCAATCAGCCCCAGCATTTT.

This clonotype was found a few times. The rearrangement joins TRBV19 to TRBJ2-2; D is unclear. The CDR3 has 12 residues. Germline CDR1 LNHDA, CDR2 SQIVND (reference sequence). V lost 2 bases, J lost 6 bases, and 4 bases lay in between. The CDR3 spells CASSINPGELFF. The DNA for the CDR3 is TGTGCCAGTAGTATAAACCCCGGGGAGCTGTTTTTT.

This rearrangement joins TRBV18 to TRBJ2-7, with TRBD2 matching over 8 bases. There are 13 residues in the CDR3. Germline CDR1 reads KGHSH; CDR2 reads LQKENI. V dropped 3 bases and J dropped 6; count of bases not matched to a gene: 4. The CDR3 sequence: CASSPGGGIEQYF. CDR3 nucleotides: TGTGCCAGCTCACCGGGCGGGGGGATCGAGCAGTACTTC.

This clonotype was picked up a small number of times. The chain combines TRBV6-2 or TRBV6-3 with TRBJ1-2; D is possibly TRBD1 (6 bases). From germline, CDR1 is MNHEY and CDR2 SVGEGT. This CDR3 contains 14 residues. Trimming left V 2 bases short and J 2 bases short, with 9 bases between. The CDR3 bases are TGTGCCAGCAGTTACCCCACAGGGAACTATGGCTACACCTTC. This gives the protein CASSYPTGNYGYTF.

A few counts support this clonotype. V gene TRBV5-4 combines with J gene TRBJ2-4, with 9 bases aligning to TRBD2. There are 14 residues in the CDR3. The V segment lost 4 bases and the J segment 6 bases; nucleotides outside the gene matches: 5. In germline, CDR1 is SGHNT, CDR2 YYREEE (reference sequence). The CDR3 loop is CASSPGGRGNIQYF. The CDR3 DNA is TGTGCCAGCAGCCCCGGCGGGAGGGGAAACATTCAGTACTTC. Variable domain in full (rest from reference TRBV5-4 and TRBJ2-4): ETGVTQSPTHLIKTRGQQVTLRCSSQSGHNTVSWYQQALGQGPQFIFQYYREEENGRGNFPPRFSGLQFPNYSSELNVNALELDDSALYLCASSPGGRGNIQYFGAGTRLSVL.

This clonotype turned up a few times. V usage is TRBV6-5 and J usage is TRBJ2-2; D gene uncertain. Germline values: CDR1 MNHEY, CDR2 SVGAGI. V lost 0 bases, J lost 4 bases, and 12 bases lay in between. The CDR3 consists of 16 residues. The chain's CDR3 is CASSYSSGASTGELFF. CDR3 DNA: TGTGCCAGCAGTTACTCTAGTGGAGCTTCCACCGGGGAGCTGTTTTTT.